Below are 9 T cell receptor beta chains sequenced from a single sample in a study of Graves' ophthalmopathy and Graves' hyperthyroidism. Beta-chain TCR CDR3 regions were amplified from RNA transcripts. The workflow started with a first-round RT-PCR run with HTBI primers and then moved on to a second-round multiplex PCR. TCRdb ran MiXCR on the multiplex PCR reads and lists one entry per CDR3 protein. This table has 740,000 or so distinct CDR3 sequences, 40% appearing once. The sample consisted of peripheral blood. Receptors were obtained from an adult man with Graves' ophthalmopathy.

The chain has TRBV20-1 and TRBJ2-3; TRBD1 matches at 8 bases. V shed 4 bases, J shed 3 bases, and the junction held 6 bases outside the gene matches. This CDR3 spans 14 amino acids. Germline lookup yields CDR1 DFQATT and CDR2 SNEGSKA (reference sequence). The CDR3 bases are TGCAGTGCTATCTGGGACAGGAGGACAGATACGCAGTATTTT. It translates to CSAIWDRRTDTQYF.

This clonotype was seen more than once but under ten times. The chain is built from TRBV28 and TRBJ1-1; the D is unclear. Between the trimmed V and J ends, which lost 4 bases and 7 bases, there was a span of 13 bases. The CDR3 has 13 amino acids. Germline values: CDR1 MDHEN, CDR2 SYDVKM. The CDR3 DNA reads as TGTGCCAGCAGTTCCACCGGGCGGGGTGAAGCTTTCTTT. Amino acid sequence: CASSSTGRGEAFF.

The chain links TRBV2 to TRBJ2-7, with 9 bases aligning to TRBD2. The CDR3 covers 16 residues. V was pared by 1 base and J by 3 bases, with 7 bases of the junction left unmatched. Germline-derived CDR1 and CDR2 are SNHLY and FYNNEI. The CDR3 reads CASSEETSGLLYEQYF. The CDR3, as DNA: TGTGCCAGCAGTGAAGAGACTAGCGGCCTCCTCTACGAGCAGTACTTC.

The chain carries TRBV20-1 and TRBJ1-2, with 8 bases matching TRBD1. From germline, CDR1 is DFQATT and CDR2 SNEGSKA (reference sequence). With V trimmed by 3 bases and J by 7 bases, 7 bases remained unmatched. CDR3 length: 13 residues. This CDR3 is CSASPGQGGGYTF. For the CDR3, the DNA is TGCAGTGCTAGTCCCGGACAGGGTGGTGGCTACACCTTC.

This clonotype was seen a handful of times. The chain joins TRBV7-9 to TRBJ2-7; tentatively, D is TRBD1 (5 bases). This CDR3 has 14 amino acids. Deletions cut 5 bases from V and 3 bases from J, with 14 bases between. The V gene's germline CDR1 is SEHNR and CDR2 FQNEAQ (reference sequence). The CDR3 reads CASSPQGVHYEQYF. CDR3 sequence (DNA): TGTGCCAGCAGCCCGCAGGGTGTTCACTACGAGCAGTACTTC.

This clonotype was seen repeatedly, ten times or more. V usage is TRBV24-1 and J usage is TRBJ2-7, with D tentatively TRBD1 (5 bases). Trimming took off 3 bases at V and 2 bases at J, with 7 bases between the two ends. Germline V gene sequence: CDR1 KGHDR, CDR2 SFDVKD. This CDR3 has 13 amino acids. The CDR3 DNA reads as TGTGCCACCAGTGATGGGGCGACCTACGAGCAGTACTTC. This codes for CATSDGATYEQYF.

This clonotype was observed at least ten times. An end of the junction differs from the germline gene, which may be a read error. The gene calls are TRBV10-3 and TRBJ1-2; D is unclear. CDR1 is ENHRY, CDR2 SYGVKD, per germline. CDR3 length equals 13 residues. For the CDR3, the DNA is TGTGCCAGCAGTCTAGTGGGAAACTATGGCTACACCTTC. Amino acid sequence: CASSLVGNYGYTF.

The chain is built from TRBV10-3 and TRBJ2-5, with TRBD2 as a possible D gene (5 bases). Germline CDR1 ENHRY, CDR2 SYGVKD. Trimming left V 0 bases short and J 9 bases short, with 17 bases between. This CDR3 contains 15 residues. The CDR3 DNA reads as TGTGCCATCAGTGAGTCTGCAGGCGGAGGTCAGCCCCAGTACTTC. Its translation is CAISESAGGGQPQYF.

At least ten counts were recorded for this clonotype. The chain has TRBV29-1 and TRBJ2-5, with D possibly matching TRBD1 (8 bases). The germline CDR1 and CDR2 sequences are SQVTM and ANQGSEA. The CDR3 runs 13 residues. The V gene lost 6 bases and the J gene lost 2 bases, with 13 bases spanning the gap. The CDR3 coding sequence is TGCAGCGTCGGGGGGACAGGACAAGAGACCCAGTACTTC. This encodes CSVGGTGQETQYF.